This note documents a single T cell receptor (beta chain) sequence. This sample is part of a study of blood T cell repertoires in COVID-19. Method: immunoSEQ multiplex PCR; TCRdb's copy keeps in-frame clones and lacks some. The repertoire holds some 70,000 clones, with 88% as singletons. The sequence was collected from a human donor in a cohort sampled during active COVID-19. Sequenced sample: peripheral blood.

The CDR3 nucleotides are TGTGCCAGCAGCTTGGCCCCCGAGGTAACGGATTCACCCCTCCACTTT. Residues: CASSLAPEVTDSPLHF. The V and J genes are TRBV5-4 and TRBJ1-6; D uncertain. Germline values: CDR1 SGHNT, CDR2 YYREEE (reference sequence). The V and J ends lost 0 bases and 8 bases respectively, with 15 bases between them. This CDR3 spans 16 amino acids. Full variable domain (rest looked up from reference TRBV5-4 and TRBJ1-6): ETGVTQSPTHLIKTRGQQVTLRCSSQSGHNTVSWYQQALGQGPQFIFQYYREEENGRGNFPPRFSGLQFPNYSSELNVNALELDDSALYLCASSLAPEVTDSPLHFGNGTRLTVT.